Following are 29 T cell receptor beta chains from one sample sequenced in a study of early T cells in non-severe SARS-CoV-2 infection. Using its own MiXCR run on the 5' RACE reads, TCRdb lists one record per CDR3 protein. The sample lists about 48,000 distinct CDR3 sequences, over 5% occurring once. The sample was whole blood. These receptors all come from an adult who was a healthcare worker with PCR-confirmed SARS-CoV-2 infection or an uninfected control (not recorded which).

This clonotype was seen at least ten times. This rearrangement joins TRBV2 to TRBJ2-1, with 12 bases aligning to TRBD2. Germline V gene data show CDR1 as SNHLY and CDR2 as FYNNEI. V was clipped by 6 bases and J by 4 bases; unmatched bases: 4. This CDR3 contains 15 residues. CDR3 residues: CASRLTSGGYNEQFF. The CDR3 nucleotides are TGTGCCAGCAGGCTGACTAGCGGGGGATACAATGAGCAGTTCTTC.

This chain connects TRBV9 to TRBJ2-2, with 8 bases identical to TRBD1. This CDR3 contains 19 residues. Losses at the gene ends were 0 bases for V and 4 bases for J; bases not matched to a gene: 14. In germline, CDR1 is SGDLS, CDR2 YYNGEE. CDR3 sequence: CASSVATGQGAKSTGELFF. The CDR3 bases are TGTGCCAGCAGCGTAGCTACTGGACAGGGAGCAAAATCCACCGGGGAGCTGTTTTTT.

This clonotype came up a few times. CDR3 amino acids: CARSLFKECHNEQFF. The CDR3 nucleotides read TGTGCCAGAAGCTTGTTTAAGGAGTGCCACAATGAGCAGTTCTTC. The chain uses TRBV5-3 and TRBJ2-1; D uncertain. TRBV5-3 is recorded as an ORF, its role being uncertain. The CDR3 loop spans 15 amino acids. V was clipped by 1 base and J by 5 bases, with 13 bases between them.

Ten or more counts support this clonotype. CDR3 nucleotides: TGTGCCAGCAGCTTAGCCCCGGGGGGGTCCTACAATGAGCAGTTCTTC. Encoded protein: CASSLAPGGSYNEQFF. The chain combines TRBV7-6 with TRBJ2-1; 8 bases match TRBD2. The trim removed 0 bases at V and 1 base at J, leaving 2 bases unmatched. Germline lookup yields CDR1 SGHVS and CDR2 FNYEAQ. The CDR3 length is 16 residues.

V is TRBV20-1 and J is TRBJ1-5, with 7 bases lining up with TRBD1. After removal of 2 bases from V and 0 bases from J, the junction contained 4 bases not matched to a gene. Germline CDR1 is DFQATT and CDR2 is SNEGSKA (reference sequence). The CDR3 has 15 amino acids. The CDR3 is CSARPGGDSNQPQHF. CDR3 nucleotides: TGCAGTGCTAGACCAGGGGGTGATAGCAATCAGCCCCAGCATTTT.

This clonotype was detected only a few times. The chain carries TRBV29-1 and TRBJ1-1; 8 positions agree with TRBD1. V dropped 5 bases and J dropped 6; count of bases not matched to a gene: 8. The CDR3 totals 13 residues. Germline V gives CDR1 SQVTM, CDR2 ANQGSEA. The CDR3 DNA follows: TGCAGCGTTTGGACAGGGACCATGGCTGAAGCTTTCTTT. Residues: CSVWTGTMAEAFF.

This chain joins TRBV18 and TRBJ2-5; D uncertain. Germline CDR1 reads KGHSH; CDR2 reads LQKENI. The V end was cut by 3 bases, the J end by 1 base, with 12 bases between. The CDR3 length is 15 residues. CDR3 coding DNA: TGTGCCAGCTCACCGCAGGTCATCATCCAAGAGACCCAGTACTTC. This codes for CASSPQVIIQETQYF.

Many counts were recorded for this clonotype. V is TRBV12-5 and J is TRBJ2-7; D is uncertain. V was cut by 3 bases and J by 1 base, with 16 bases left in between. In germline, CDR1 is LGHNT, CDR2 FRNRAP. The CDR3 consists of 16 residues. The CDR3 DNA follows: TGTGCTAGTGGTTTAGGCTCGTTGGTGTTTTCCTACGAGCAGTACTTC. Its translation is CASGLGSLVFSYEQYF.

Many counts were recorded for this clonotype. V gene TRBV15 combines with J gene TRBJ1-1; no clear D gene. The CDR3 runs to 14 residues. Germline assignment: CDR1 LNHNV and CDR2 YYDKDF (reference sequence). Trimming pared 3 bases from V and 0 bases from J, leaving 8 bases between. The CDR3 nucleotides are TGTGCCACCAGCAGGAATAGAATGAACACTGAAGCTTTCTTT. It encodes CATSRNRMNTEAFF.

This clonotype was picked up many times. V gene TRBV3-1 combines with J gene TRBJ1-1; 11 positions agree with TRBD1. CDR1 and CDR2 from the germline V gene are LGHDT and YNNKEL (reference sequence). V shed 5 bases and J 0 bases; nucleotides not matched to a gene: 2. This CDR3 contains 15 residues. Here the CDR3 DNA reads TGTGCCAGCAGCGGGACAGGGGGGATGAACACTGAAGCTTTCTTT. It translates to CASSGTGGMNTEAFF.

Points on this clonotype: A read error may be the cause here, since a much bigger clone is one base away. The gene calls are TRBV12-3 or TRBV12-4 and TRBJ2-7; TRBD2 aligns across 7 bases. CDR3 size: 12 residues. CDR3 loop: CASSPRGDEHYF. CDR3 DNA sequence: TGTGCCAGCAGTCCCCGGGGGGACGAGCACTACTTC.

The chain joins TRBV20-1 to TRBJ2-3; 7 bases map to TRBD2. Germline V lookup: CDR1 DFQATT, CDR2 SNEGSKA (reference sequence). J gave up 0 bases and V 3 bases, and 6 bases lay outside the gene matches. The CDR3 is 15 residues long. Written as DNA, the CDR3 is TGCAGTGCTAGTAAGCTAGCGGCTAGCACAGATACGCAGTATTTT. Translated: CSASKLAASTDTQYF.

In this sample, this clonotype turned up a few times. The chain recombines TRBV2 with TRBJ2-1, with 13 bases lining up with TRBD2. V was pared by 6 bases and J by 8 bases, with 7 bases of the junction left unmatched. The germline gives CDR1 SNHLY, CDR2 FYNNEI. The CDR3 has 15 residues. The CDR3 spells CASRWTSGSSYEQFF. The CDR3 region has the DNA TGTGCCAGCAGGTGGACTAGCGGGAGTTCGTATGAGCAGTTCTTC.

This clonotype was seen repeatedly, ten times or more. CDR3 loop: CAVSGPGRREETQYF. CDR3 DNA: TGTGCCGTCTCCGGGCCGGGGAGGAGGGAAGAGACCCAGTACTTC. The chain combines TRBV10-3 with TRBJ2-5; D is perhaps TRBD2 (6 bases). Trimming shortened V by 11 bases and J by 3 bases, and 22 bases separated the two germline ends. Germline lookup yields CDR1 ENHRY and CDR2 SYGVKD. There are 15 residues in the CDR3.

This clonotype was seen at least ten times. This rearrangement joins TRBV24-1 to TRBJ2-5; D is unclear. The V gene's germline CDR1 is KGHDR and CDR2 SFDVKD. The CDR3 contains 13 residues. The ends were cut back, 3 bases at V and 5 bases at J, with 9 bases in the middle. As DNA, the CDR3 is TGTGCCACCAGTGATGGTAGGCTGGAGACCCAGTACTTC. Its protein is CATSDGRLETQYF.

V and J are TRBV19 and TRBJ1-6, with 7 nucleotides matching TRBD1. J gave up 7 bases and V 10 bases, and 10 bases lay outside the gene matches. CDR1 is LNHDA and CDR2 is SQIVND in the germline V gene (reference sequence). The CDR3 has 14 residues. This CDR3 reads CAIADREQNSPLHF. Here the CDR3 DNA reads TGTGCCATCGCTGACAGGGAGCAGAATTCACCCCTCCACTTT.

DNA for the CDR3: TGCGCCAGCAGCTTGGGGCTTCATGGGAATCAGCCCCAGCATTTT. Residues: CASSLGLHGNQPQHF. V is TRBV5-1 and J is TRBJ1-5; D is uncertain. V shed 0 bases and J shed 4 bases, with 11 bases lying between them. This CDR3 region has 15 residues. Per the germline V gene, CDR1 is SGHRS and CDR2 is YFSETQ.

This chain connects TRBV4-1 to TRBJ1-5, with 9 positions matching TRBD1. The CDR3 consists of 14 residues. Germline values: CDR1 MGHRA, CDR2 YSYEKL. The ends lost 1 base at V and 5 bases at J; junction bases unmatched: 0. The CDR3 nucleotides read TGCGCCAGCAGCCAAGGGACAGGGGATCAGCCCCAGCATTTT. Protein sequence: CASSQGTGDQPQHF.

The table lists this clonotype with many counts. The rearrangement links TRBV7-9 to TRBJ1-3; 8 nucleotides align to TRBD1. The V gene end was trimmed by 6 bases and the J gene end by 0 bases; junction bases not matched to a gene: 7. The CDR3 length is 16 residues. Looked up from germline, CDR1 is SEHNR and CDR2 is FQNEAQ (reference sequence). The CDR3 is CASRGDRTNSGNTIYF. CDR3 DNA: TGTGCCAGCAGGGGGGACAGGACCAACTCTGGAAACACCATATATTTT.

This clonotype was counted at least ten times. This chain links TRBV7-2 with TRBJ2-1; 15 bases are a match to TRBD2. The CDR3 is 16 residues long. V was pared by 5 bases and J by 8 bases, with 7 bases of the junction left unmatched. Germline V gives CDR1 SGHTA, CDR2 FQGNSA. For the CDR3, the DNA is TGTGCCAGCAGCGGAGGGACTAGCGGGAGGCGAGATGAGCAGTTCTTC. Its protein is CASSGGTSGRRDEQFF.

The rearrangement joins TRBV4-3 to TRBJ2-1; TRBD1 aligns across 10 bases. This CDR3 is 15 amino acids long. V was pared by 1 base and J by 7 bases, with 4 bases of the junction left unmatched. CDR1 is LGHNA, CDR2 YSLEER, per germline. CDR3 amino acids: CASSQGQGAQNEQFF. Written as DNA, the CDR3 is TGCGCCAGCAGCCAAGGACAGGGGGCGCAAAATGAGCAGTTCTTC.

This clonotype has ten or more counts. The chain combines TRBV5-1 with TRBJ1-5; the match to TRBD1 covers 7 bases. Germline CDR1 and CDR2: SGHRS and YFSETQ. The CDR3 runs 14 residues. V lost 3 bases to trimming and J lost 6 bases; unmatched junction nucleotides: 6. CDR3 sequence reads: CASSYTGEVQPQHF. In DNA, the CDR3 is TGCGCCAGCAGCTATACAGGGGAAGTTCAGCCCCAGCATTTT.

Only a few counts were recorded for this clonotype. The chain uses TRBV5-1 and TRBJ2-3; 12 bases line up with TRBD2. With 2 bases clipped from V and 2 bases from J, the junction kept 3 bases outside the gene matches. The CDR3 covers 16 residues. Germline assignment: CDR1 SGHRS and CDR2 YFSETQ. DNA of the CDR3: TGCGCCAGCAGCTTAAGGACTAGCGGGATCACAGATACGCAGTATTTT. The encoded protein is CASSLRTSGITDTQYF.

This clonotype was recorded many times. This chain joins TRBV9 and TRBJ1-4; D not resolved. Trimming took off 0 bases at V and 7 bases at J, with 7 bases between the two ends. Per germline, CDR1 SGDLS and CDR2 YYNGEE. This CDR3 region has 13 residues. In DNA, the CDR3 is TGTGCCAGCAGCGTAGGCGGCATTGAAAAACTGTTTTTT. Its translation: CASSVGGIEKLFF.

This clonotype was seen many times. The CDR3 region has the DNA TGTGCCAGCAGTGAGCGGGACAGGGGAGCTTTCTTT. This gives the protein CASSERDRGAFF. V is TRBV6-1 and J is TRBJ1-1; 10 bases map to TRBD1. Germline V CDR1 and CDR2: MNHNS, SASEGT. The CDR3 spans 12 residues. J lost 10 bases, V lost 3 bases, and 2 bases had no gene match.

V usage is TRBV4-2 and J usage is TRBJ2-7; 9 nucleotides match TRBD2. This CDR3 is built from 15 residues. Trimming removed 0 bases from V and 4 bases from J; junction bases left unmatched: 4. CDR1 and CDR2 (germline): LGHNA, YNFKEQ. The CDR3 sequence: CASSQESGGKYEQYF. Written as DNA, the CDR3 is TGTGCCAGCAGCCAAGAAAGCGGGGGGAAGTACGAGCAGTACTTC.

J is TRBJ2-6 and V is TRBV5-1; perhaps TRBD1 as D (5 bases). CDR1 and CDR2 (germline): SGHRS, YFSETQ. Trimming cost V 4 bases and J 3 bases, with 14 bases left between them. This CDR3 comprises 16 residues. The CDR3 region is CASSAKTGGGANVLTF. The CDR3 bases are TGCGCCAGCAGCGCGAAAACAGGCGGTGGGGCCAACGTCCTGACTTTC.

In its sample, this clonotype was seen many times. The rearrangement links TRBV7-8 to TRBJ2-3, with D tentatively TRBD1 or TRBD2 (5 bases each). Trimming pared 2 bases from V and 0 bases from J, leaving 6 bases between. The CDR3 consists of 14 residues. Looked up from germline, CDR1 is SGHVS and CDR2 is FQNEAQ. CDR3 DNA sequence: TGTGCCAGCAGCTTACGGGACAGCACAGATACGCAGTATTTT. Amino acids: CASSLRDSTDTQYF.

The sample holds many counts of this clonotype. The V and J genes are TRBV5-1 and TRBJ2-3; 10 nucleotides match TRBD2. The length of the CDR3 is 16 residues. Looked up from germline, CDR1 is SGHRS and CDR2 is YFSETQ. J gave up 7 bases and V 4 bases, and 12 bases lay outside the gene matches. The CDR3 loop is CASSEDSSGSWYTQYF. The CDR3 nucleotides are TGCGCCAGCAGCGAGGACTCTAGCGGGAGTTGGTATACGCAGTATTTT.